This T cell receptor (beta chain) emerged from a study of T-cell memory formation after mild COVID-19. Germline CDR1 SGHVS, CDR2 FQNEAQ. This CDR3 contains 16 residues. With 1 base removed from V and 4 bases from J, the gap between germline ends came to 13 bases. The authors produced TCR alpha and TCR beta cDNA libraries with sample barcodes and UMIs by 5'RACE using constant-segment primers. Each CDR3 protein gets one entry after TCRdb re-called the 5' RACE reads with MiXCR. The table shows about 260,000 distinct CDR3 sequences, with around 17% occurring only once. The chain uses TRBV7-8 and TRBJ2-2; no firm D call. This sequence was found in a man younger than 30 who had mild COVID-19 (a few samples of this study predate the infection). Cell type and time point are not known. Sequenced material: PBMCs or a T cell subset sorted from them (not recorded which). The DNA for the CDR3 is TGTGCCAGCAGCTTAGAAGGCCTGGCCGGCACCGGGGAGCTGTTTTTT. This sequence encodes CASSLEGLAGTGELFF.